The 5 T cell receptor beta chains in this list originate from one sample, sequenced in a study of vaccination and CD4 T cells after COVID-19. Specified treatment: roughly 10-day PBMC culture with coronavirus spike peptide pools or control peptides (ViraFEST assay). Cultured CD4+ T-cell DNA underwent Oncomine TCR Beta short-read sequencing. TCRdb passed the PCR reads through MiXCR, listing each CDR3 protein once. This sample has about 21,000 distinct CDR3 sequences, with about 51% found just once. Antigen specificity for these receptors is unknown. Input material: CD4+ T cells from blood, cultured in vitro. These receptors were taken from a human donor who had recovered from COVID-19.

The rearrangement joins TRBV6-2 or TRBV6-3 to TRBJ2-7; D may be TRBD1 (6 bases). Trimming shortened V by 6 bases and J by 4 bases, and 16 bases separated the two germline ends. The CDR3 is 14 residues long. Germline-derived CDR1 and CDR2 are MNHEY and SVGEGT. The chain's CDR3 is CASRLRDNLYEQYF. The CDR3 DNA follows: TGTGCCAGCAGACTCCGGGACAACTTGTACGAGCAGTACTTC.

This sequence joins TRBV11-2 and TRBJ1-2, with D tentatively TRBD1 (5 bases). The germline V gene has CDR1 SGHAT and CDR2 FQNNGV. This CDR3 is built from 13 residues. V lost 1 base, J lost 2 bases, and 5 bases lay in between. The CDR3 DNA is TGTGCCAGCAGCTTAGCAGGGAACTATGGCTACACCTTC. Protein sequence: CASSLAGNYGYTF.

CDR3 sequence (DNA): TGTGCCAGCAGTGAAGCGACAGAGTACCAAGAGACCCAGTACTTC. Residues: CASSEATEYQETQYF. This chain links TRBV6-1 with TRBJ2-5; a weak D match, TRBD1 (5 bases). Per the germline V gene, CDR1 is MNHNS and CDR2 is SASEGT. Between the trimmed V and J ends, which lost 0 bases and 0 bases, there was a span of 8 bases. The CDR3 is 15 amino acids.

In this sample, this clonotype turned up a few times. This chain uses TRBV6-5 with TRBJ1-2; D might be TRBD1 (5 bases). The CDR3 contains 15 residues. The germline V gene has CDR1 MNHEY and CDR2 SVGAGI. V was shortened by 2 bases and J by 6 bases, with 16 bases between the two germline ends. CDR3 protein: CASSYSGHPSDGYTF. The CDR3 region has the DNA TGTGCCAGCAGTTACAGCGGACACCCGAGCGATGGCTACACCTTC.

This clonotype was counted between two and nine times. The V gene is TRBV30, the J gene TRBJ1-2; TRBD1 matches 9 bases. V shed 1 base and J 4 bases; nucleotides not matched to a gene: 7. Germline lookup yields CDR1 GTSNPN and CDR2 SVGIG (reference sequence). CDR3 length: 15 residues. For the CDR3, the DNA is TGTGCCTGGAGTGCCCCCGGGACAGGGCCCTATGGCTACACCTTC. Amino acid sequence: CAWSAPGTGPYGYTF.